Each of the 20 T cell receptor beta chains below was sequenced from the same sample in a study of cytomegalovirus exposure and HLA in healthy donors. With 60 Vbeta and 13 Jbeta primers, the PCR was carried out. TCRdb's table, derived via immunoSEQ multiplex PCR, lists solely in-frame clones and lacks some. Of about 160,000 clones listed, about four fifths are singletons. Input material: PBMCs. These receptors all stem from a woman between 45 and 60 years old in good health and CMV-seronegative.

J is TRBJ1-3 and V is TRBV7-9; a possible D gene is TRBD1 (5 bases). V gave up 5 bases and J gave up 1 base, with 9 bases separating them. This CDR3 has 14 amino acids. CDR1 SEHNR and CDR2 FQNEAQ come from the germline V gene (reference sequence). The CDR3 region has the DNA TGTGCCAGCAGCACCCAGGGTTCTGGAAACACCATATATTTT. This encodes CASSTQGSGNTIYF.

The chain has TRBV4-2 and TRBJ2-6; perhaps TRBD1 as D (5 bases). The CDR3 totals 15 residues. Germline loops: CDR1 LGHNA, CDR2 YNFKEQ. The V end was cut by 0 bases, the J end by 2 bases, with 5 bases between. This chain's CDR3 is CASSQEGAGANVLTF. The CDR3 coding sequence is TGTGCCAGCAGCCAAGAAGGGGCTGGGGCCAACGTCCTGACTTTC.

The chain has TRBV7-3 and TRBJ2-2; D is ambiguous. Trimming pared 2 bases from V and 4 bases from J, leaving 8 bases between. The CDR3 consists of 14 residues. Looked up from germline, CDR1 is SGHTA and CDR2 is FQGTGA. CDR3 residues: CASSLSPRTGELFF. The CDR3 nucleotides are TGTGCCAGCAGCTTATCTCCTCGCACCGGGGAGCTGTTTTTT. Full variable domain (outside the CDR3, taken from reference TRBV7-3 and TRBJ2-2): GAGVSQTPSNKVTEKGKYVELRCDPISGHTALYWYRQSLGQGPEFLIYFQGTGAADDSGLPNDRFFAVRPEGSVSTLKIQRTERGDSAVYLCASSLSPRTGELFFGEGSRLTVL.

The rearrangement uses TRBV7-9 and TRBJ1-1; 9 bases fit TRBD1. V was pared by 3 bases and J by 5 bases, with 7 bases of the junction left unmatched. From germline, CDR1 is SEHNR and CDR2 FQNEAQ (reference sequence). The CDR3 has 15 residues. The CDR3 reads CASSLGQGVGTEAFF. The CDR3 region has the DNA TGTGCCAGCAGCTTGGGACAGGGTGTTGGGACTGAAGCTTTCTTT.

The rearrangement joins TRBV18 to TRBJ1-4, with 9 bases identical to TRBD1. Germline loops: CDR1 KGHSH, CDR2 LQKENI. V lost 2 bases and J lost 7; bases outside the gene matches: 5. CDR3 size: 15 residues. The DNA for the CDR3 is TGTGCCAGCTCACCAGGACAGGGGACCGGTGAAAAACTGTTTTTT. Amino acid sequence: CASSPGQGTGEKLFF.

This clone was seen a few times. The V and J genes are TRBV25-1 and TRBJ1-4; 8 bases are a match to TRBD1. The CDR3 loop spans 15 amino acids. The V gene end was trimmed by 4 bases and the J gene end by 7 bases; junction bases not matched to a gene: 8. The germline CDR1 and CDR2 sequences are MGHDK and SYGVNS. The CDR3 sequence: CASSASGTGFEKLFF. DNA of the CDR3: TGTGCCAGCAGTGCCTCCGGGACAGGTTTTGAAAAACTGTTTTTT.

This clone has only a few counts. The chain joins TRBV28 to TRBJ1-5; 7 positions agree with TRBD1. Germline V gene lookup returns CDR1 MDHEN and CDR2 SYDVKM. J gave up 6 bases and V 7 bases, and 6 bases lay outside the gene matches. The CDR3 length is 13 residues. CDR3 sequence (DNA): TGTGCCAGCAACTTACAGGGGCCTCAGCCCCAGCATTTT. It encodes CASNLQGPQPQHF. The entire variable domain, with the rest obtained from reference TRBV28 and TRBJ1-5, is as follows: DVKVTQSSRYLVKRTGEKVFLECVQDMDHENMFWYRQDPGLGLRLIYFSYDVKMKEKGDIPEGYSVSREKKERFSLILESASTNQTSMYLCASNLQGPQPQHFGDGTRLSIL.

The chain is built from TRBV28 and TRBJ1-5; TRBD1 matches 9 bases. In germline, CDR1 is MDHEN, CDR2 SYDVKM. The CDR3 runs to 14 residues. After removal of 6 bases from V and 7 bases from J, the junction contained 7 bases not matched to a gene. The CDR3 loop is CASRPGQGRQPQHF. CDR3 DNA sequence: TGTGCCAGCAGACCGGGACAGGGACGGCAGCCCCAGCATTTT.

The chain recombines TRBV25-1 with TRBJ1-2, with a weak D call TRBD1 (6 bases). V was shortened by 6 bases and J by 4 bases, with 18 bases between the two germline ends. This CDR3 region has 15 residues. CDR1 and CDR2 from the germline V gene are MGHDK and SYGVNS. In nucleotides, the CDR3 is TGTGCCAGCAGAGATGACAGGTCCTTGGCCTATGGCTACACCTTC. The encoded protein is CASRDDRSLAYGYTF.

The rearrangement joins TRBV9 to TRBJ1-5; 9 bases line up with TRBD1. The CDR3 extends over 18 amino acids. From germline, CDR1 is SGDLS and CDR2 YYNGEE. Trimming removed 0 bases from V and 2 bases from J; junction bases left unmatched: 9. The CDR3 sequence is CASSVVKDRGRGNQPQHF. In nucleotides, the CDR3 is TGTGCCAGCAGCGTAGTGAAGGACAGGGGACGAGGCAATCAGCCCCAGCATTTT.

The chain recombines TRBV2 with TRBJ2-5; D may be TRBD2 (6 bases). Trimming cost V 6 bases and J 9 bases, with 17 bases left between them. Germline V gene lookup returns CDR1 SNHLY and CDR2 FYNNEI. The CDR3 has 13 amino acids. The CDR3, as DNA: TGTGCCAGCAGGCTTATAGATCCGGGGGCCCAGTACTTC. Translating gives CASRLIDPGAQYF.

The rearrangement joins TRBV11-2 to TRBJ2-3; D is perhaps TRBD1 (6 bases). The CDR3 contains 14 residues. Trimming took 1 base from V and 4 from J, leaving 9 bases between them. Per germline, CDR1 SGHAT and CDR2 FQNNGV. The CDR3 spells CASSLARGSDTQYF. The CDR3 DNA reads TGTGCCAGCAGCTTAGCCAGGGGATCAGATACGCAGTATTTT.

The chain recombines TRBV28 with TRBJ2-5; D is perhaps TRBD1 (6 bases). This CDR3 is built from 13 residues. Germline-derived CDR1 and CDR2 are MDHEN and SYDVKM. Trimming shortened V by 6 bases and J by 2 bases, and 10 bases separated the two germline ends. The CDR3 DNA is TGTGCCAGCAGGGTAGGACAGCAAGAGACCCAGTACTTC. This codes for CASRVGQQETQYF. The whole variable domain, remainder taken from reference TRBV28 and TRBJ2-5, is DVKVTQSSRYLVKRTGEKVFLECVQDMDHENMFWYRQDPGLGLRLIYFSYDVKMKEKGDIPEGYSVSREKKERFSLILESASTNQTSMYLCASRVGQQETQYFGPGTRLLVL.

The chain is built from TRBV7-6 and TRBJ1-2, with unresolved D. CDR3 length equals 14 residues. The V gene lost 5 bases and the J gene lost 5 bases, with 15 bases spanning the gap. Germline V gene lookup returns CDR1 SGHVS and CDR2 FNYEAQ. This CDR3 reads CASSPRAGLYGYTF. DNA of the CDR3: TGTGCCAGCAGCCCGAGGGCCGGACTTTATGGCTACACCTTC.

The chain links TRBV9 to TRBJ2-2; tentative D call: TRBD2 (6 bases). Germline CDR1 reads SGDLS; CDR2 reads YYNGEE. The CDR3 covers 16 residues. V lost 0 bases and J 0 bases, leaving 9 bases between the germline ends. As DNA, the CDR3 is TGTGCCAGCAGCGTAGTGGGCGGGGCGAACACCGGGGAGCTGTTTTTT. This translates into CASSVVGGANTGELFF.

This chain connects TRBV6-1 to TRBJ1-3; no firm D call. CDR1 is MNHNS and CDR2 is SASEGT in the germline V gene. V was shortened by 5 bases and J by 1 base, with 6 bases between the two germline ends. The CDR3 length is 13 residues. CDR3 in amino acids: CASSSLSGNTIYF. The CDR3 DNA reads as TGTGCCAGCAGTTCGCTATCTGGAAACACCATATATTTT.

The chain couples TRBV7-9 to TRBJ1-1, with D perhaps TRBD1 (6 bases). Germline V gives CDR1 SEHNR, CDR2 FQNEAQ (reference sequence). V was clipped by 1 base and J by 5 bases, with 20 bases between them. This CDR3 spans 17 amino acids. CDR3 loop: CASSLGGGGGARTEAFF. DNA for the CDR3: TGTGCCAGCAGCTTAGGGGGGGGCGGGGGCGCTCGGACTGAAGCTTTCTTT. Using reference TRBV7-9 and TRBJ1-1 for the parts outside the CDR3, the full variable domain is DTGVSQNPRHKITKRGQNVTFRCDPISEHNRLYWYRQTLGQGPEFLTYFQNEAQLEKSRLLSDRFSAERPKGSFSTLEIQRTEQGDSAMYLCASSLGGGGGARTEAFFGQGTRLTVV.

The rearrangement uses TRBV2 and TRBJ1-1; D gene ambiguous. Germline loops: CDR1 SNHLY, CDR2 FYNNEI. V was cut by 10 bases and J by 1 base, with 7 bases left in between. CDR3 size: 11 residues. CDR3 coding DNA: TGTGCCACCTCGGGGAACACTGAAGCTTTCTTT. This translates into CATSGNTEAFF.

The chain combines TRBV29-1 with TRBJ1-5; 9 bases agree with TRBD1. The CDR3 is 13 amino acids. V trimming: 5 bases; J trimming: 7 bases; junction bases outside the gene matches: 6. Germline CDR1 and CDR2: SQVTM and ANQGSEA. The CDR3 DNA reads TGCAGCGTTCGGACAGGGGATTACCAGCCCCAGCATTTT. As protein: CSVRTGDYQPQHF.

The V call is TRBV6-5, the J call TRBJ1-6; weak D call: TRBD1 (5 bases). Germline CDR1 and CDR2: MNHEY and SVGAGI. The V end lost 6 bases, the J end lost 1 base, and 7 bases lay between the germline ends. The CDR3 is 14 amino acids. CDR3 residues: CASRGGSYNSPLHF. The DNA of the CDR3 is TGTGCCAGCAGGGGGGGGTCCTATAATTCACCCCTCCACTTT.